The clone carrying this T cell receptor (beta chain) came up many times. The antigen remains undetermined. The V and J ends lost 4 bases and 1 base respectively, with 11 bases between them. In germline, CDR1 is ENHRY, CDR2 SYGVKD. The CDR3 loop spans 14 amino acids. It was genomic DNA that served as the template for profiling TCR beta VDJ and CDR3. TCRdb redid the calling of the reads with MiXCR, one entry per CDR3 protein. Among 150,000 to 200,000 distinct CDR3 sequences listed, 35% to 50% were seen once. This record belongs to a study of CD8+CD57+ T cells in acquired aplastic anemia. Study information: DNA from sorted CD4+ and CD8+ cells averaged roughly 3.2 ug. There were some 9.8 million reads, on average, for CD4+ cells from healthy donors.

Study results and limitations: A set of twenty-nine CD8+ CDR3 sequences was shared between patients and controls, and these sequences appeared highly expressed in patients. The CD8+ Simpson's diversity of patients and controls was not significantly different.

The sequence was obtained from a human donor in good health. The V gene is TRBV10-3, the J gene TRBJ2-7; maybe TRBD2 (6 bases). Sequenced material: sorted CD4+, CD8+, or CD8+CD57+ T cells (not recorded which) from PBMCs. CDR3 sequence: CAISGRDSSYEQYF. Written as DNA, the CDR3 is TGTGCCATCAGTGGCCGGGACTCGTCCTACGAGCAGTACTTC.